These T cell receptor beta chains were read from a single sample in a study of spatial heterogeneity in lung cancer. In TCRdb, the 5' RACE reads were re-called with MiXCR into one record per CDR3 protein. The table shows roughly 120,000 distinct CDR3 sequences, with approximately 12% occurring only once. Source: PBMCs, taken at follow-up. Source of these receptors: a male donor with early-stage non-small cell lung cancer. Both conserved end residues are part of each CDR3. The D gene is left open where the match is weak. Clone sizes are given selectively: once, few, many, or a class where the clone is expanded.

d_call: TRBD2; clone_size: many; j_call: TRBJ2-5; v_call: TRBV20-1; cdr3_length: 15; cdr3_aa: CSARWTSGRQETQYF; cdr3_nt: TGCAGTGCCAGGTGGACTAGCGGACGCCAAGAGACCCAGTACTTC
d_call: .; clone_size: many; j_call: TRBJ2-1; v_call: TRBV12-3/TRBV12-4; cdr3_length: 15; cdr3_aa: CASSFESQGYNEQFF; cdr3_nt: TGTGCCAGCAGTTTCGAATCGCAGGGGTACAATGAGCAGTTCTTC
d_call: TRBD1; clone_size: .; j_call: TRBJ2-2; v_call: TRBV7-2; cdr3_length: 16; cdr3_aa: CASSLRGTDQTGELFF; cdr3_nt: TGTGCCAGCAGCTTAAGGGGGACAGACCAAACCGGGGAGCTGTTTTTT
d_call: .; clone_size: few; j_call: TRBJ1-1; v_call: TRBV6-1; cdr3_length: 14; cdr3_aa: CASIRGGRDTEAFF; cdr3_nt: TGTGCCAGCATTAGAGGCGGGAGGGACACTGAAGCTTTCTTT
d_call: .; clone_size: few; j_call: TRBJ1-2; v_call: TRBV2; cdr3_length: 12; cdr3_aa: CATSKDLSQGTF; cdr3_nt: TGTGCCACGAGCAAGGACCTTAGCCAGGGCACCTTC
d_call: .; clone_size: many; j_call: TRBJ2-1; v_call: TRBV9; cdr3_length: 15; cdr3_aa: CASSVEDWGSDEQFF; cdr3_nt: TGTGCCAGCAGCGTAGAAGACTGGGGGAGTGATGAGCAGTTCTTC
d_call: TRBD1; clone_size: many; j_call: TRBJ1-5; v_call: TRBV6-2/TRBV6-3; cdr3_length: 15; cdr3_aa: CASSSATGGNQPQHF; cdr3_nt: TGTGCCAGCAGTTCGGCGACAGGGGGCAATCAGCCCCAGCATTTT
d_call: .; clone_size: few; j_call: TRBJ2-1; v_call: TRBV7-9; cdr3_length: 15; cdr3_aa: CASVSAGTVYNEQFF; cdr3_nt: TGTGCCAGCGTATCTGCGGGGACAGTCTACAATGAGCAGTTCTTC
d_call: .; clone_size: .; j_call: TRBJ2-4; v_call: TRBV21-1; cdr3_length: 19; cdr3_aa: CASSATGPTAPLAKNIQYF; cdr3_nt: TGTGCCAGCAGCGCAACGGGACCCACCGCACCTTTAGCCAAAAACATTCAGTACTTC
d_call: TRBD1; clone_size: .; j_call: TRBJ2-7; v_call: TRBV6-5; cdr3_length: 15; cdr3_aa: CASSTGTGEYYEQYF; cdr3_nt: TGTGCCAGCAGCACCGGGACAGGGGAATACTACGAGCAGTACTTC
d_call: .; clone_size: .; j_call: TRBJ1-1; v_call: TRBV2; cdr3_length: 14; cdr3_aa: CASSVARGNTEAFF; cdr3_nt: TGTGCCAGCAGTGTCGCCAGAGGAAACACTGAAGCTTTCTTT
d_call: .; clone_size: .; j_call: TRBJ2-7; v_call: TRBV11-1; cdr3_length: 14; cdr3_aa: CASSLAPLAYEQYF; cdr3_nt: TGTGCCAGCAGCTTAGCGCCACTAGCCTACGAGCAGTACTTC
d_call: TRBD1; clone_size: few; j_call: TRBJ2-7; v_call: TRBV18; cdr3_length: 14; cdr3_aa: CASSRGTAGYEQYF; cdr3_nt: TGTGCCAGCTCAAGGGGGACAGCCGGCTACGAGCAGTACTTC
d_call: .; clone_size: many; j_call: TRBJ2-7; v_call: TRBV27; cdr3_length: 12; cdr3_aa: CAIGAVLYEQYF; cdr3_nt: TGTGCCATCGGGGCTGTACTCTACGAGCAGTACTTC
d_call: .; clone_size: few; j_call: TRBJ1-6; v_call: TRBV4-2; cdr3_length: 18; cdr3_aa: CASSPEIGGSSYNSPLHF; cdr3_nt: TGTGCCAGCAGCCCTGAAATAGGAGGGAGCTCCTATAATTCACCCCTCCACTTT
d_call: .; clone_size: .; j_call: TRBJ2-7; v_call: TRBV7-2; cdr3_length: 11; cdr3_aa: CASSLRNEQYF; cdr3_nt: TGTGCCAGCAGCTTGAGAAACGAGCAGTACTTC
d_call: TRBD1; clone_size: .; j_call: TRBJ2-2; v_call: TRBV5-1; cdr3_length: 16; cdr3_aa: CASTHGDRDYGGELFF; cdr3_nt: TGCGCCAGCACCCATGGGGACAGGGATTATGGCGGGGAGCTGTTTTTT
d_call: TRBD1; clone_size: many; j_call: TRBJ1-6; v_call: TRBV7-9; cdr3_length: 14; cdr3_aa: CASSVGQGSSPLHF; cdr3_nt: TGTGCCAGCAGCGTGGGACAGGGGAGTTCACCCCTCCACTTT
d_call: TRBD1; clone_size: .; j_call: TRBJ2-1; v_call: TRBV4-1; cdr3_length: 16; cdr3_aa: CASSMTGASSYNEQFF; cdr3_nt: TGCGCCAGCAGCATGACAGGGGCCAGCTCCTACAATGAGCAGTTCTTC
d_call: .; clone_size: .; j_call: TRBJ2-7; v_call: TRBV28; cdr3_length: 14; cdr3_aa: CASSLDLSSYEQYF; cdr3_nt: TGTGCCAGCAGTTTAGATCTGAGCTCCTACGAGCAGTACTTC
d_call: .; clone_size: few; j_call: TRBJ1-4; v_call: TRBV12-3/TRBV12-4; cdr3_length: 15; cdr3_aa: CASSTTRTKGEKLFF; cdr3_nt: TGTGCCAGCAGTACAACCAGGACAAAGGGTGAAAAACTGTTTTTT
d_call: .; clone_size: many; j_call: TRBJ2-7; v_call: TRBV20-1; cdr3_length: 13; cdr3_aa: CSASRGNAYEQYF; cdr3_nt: TGCAGTGCTAGTCGAGGAAACGCCTACGAGCAGTACTTC
d_call: TRBD1; clone_size: .; j_call: TRBJ2-3; v_call: TRBV7-7; cdr3_length: 15; cdr3_aa: CASSQTGGASDTQYF; cdr3_nt: TGTGCTAGCAGCCAGACAGGGGGCGCGAGCGATACGCAGTATTTT
d_call: TRBD1; clone_size: few; j_call: TRBJ2-4; v_call: TRBV28; cdr3_length: 16; cdr3_aa: CASTPTPTGTKNIQYF; cdr3_nt: TGTGCCAGCACCCCTACCCCGACAGGGACCAAAAACATTCAGTACTTC
d_call: .; clone_size: few; j_call: TRBJ2-7; v_call: TRBV2; cdr3_length: 14; cdr3_aa: CASSARSQTREQYF; cdr3_nt: TGTGCCAGCAGTGCTAGGTCCCAAACTAGAGAGCAGTACTTC
d_call: .; clone_size: few; j_call: TRBJ2-3; v_call: TRBV6-1; cdr3_length: 16; cdr3_aa: CASSEVGRLSTDTQYF; cdr3_nt: TGTGCCAGCAGTGAAGTAGGGAGGTTAAGCACAGATACGCAGTATTTT
d_call: TRBD1; clone_size: .; j_call: TRBJ1-1; v_call: TRBV18; cdr3_length: 14; cdr3_aa: CASSPPRDRVTAFF; cdr3_nt: TGTGCCAGCTCACCACCCCGGGACAGGGTTACGGCTTTCTTT
d_call: .; clone_size: few; j_call: TRBJ1-6; v_call: TRBV2; cdr3_length: 15; cdr3_aa: CASSSPGQVASPLHF; cdr3_nt: TGTGCCAGCAGTTCCCCGGGACAAGTGGCTTCACCCCTCCACTTT
d_call: .; clone_size: .; j_call: TRBJ2-7; v_call: TRBV7-9; cdr3_length: 14; cdr3_aa: CASSLAQGLGEQYF; cdr3_nt: TGTGCCAGCAGCTTGGCCCAGGGGCTAGGCGAGCAGTACTTC
d_call: .; clone_size: .; j_call: TRBJ1-2; v_call: TRBV25-1; cdr3_length: 15; cdr3_aa: CASSEYLGTVYGYTF; cdr3_nt: TGTGCCAGCAGTGAATATTTAGGAACCGTATATGGCTACACCTTC
d_call: TRBD1; clone_size: few; j_call: TRBJ1-6; v_call: TRBV19; cdr3_length: 19; cdr3_aa: CASSTPPDRPGEWHSPLHF; cdr3_nt: TGTGCCAGTAGTACTCCTCCGGACAGGCCAGGTGAATGGCATTCACCCCTCCACTTT
d_call: .; clone_size: many; j_call: TRBJ2-1; v_call: TRBV5-1; cdr3_length: 15; cdr3_aa: CASSSTGRSYNEQFF; cdr3_nt: TGCGCCAGCAGCTCGACGGGCAGATCCTACAATGAGCAGTTCTTC
d_call: .; clone_size: many; j_call: TRBJ2-7; v_call: TRBV29-1; cdr3_length: 13; cdr3_aa: CSVGRDAWDEQYF; cdr3_nt: TGCAGCGTTGGACGGGACGCCTGGGACGAGCAGTACTTC
d_call: TRBD1; clone_size: many; j_call: TRBJ2-2; v_call: TRBV9; cdr3_length: 16; cdr3_aa: CASSLTGGADTGELFF; cdr3_nt: TGTGCCAGCAGCTTAACAGGGGGCGCGGACACCGGGGAGCTGTTTTTT
d_call: TRBD1; clone_size: many; j_call: TRBJ1-1; v_call: TRBV5-8; cdr3_length: 15; cdr3_aa: CASSPPGQGRTEAFF; cdr3_nt: TGTGCCAGCAGCCCACCGGGACAGGGGAGAACTGAAGCTTTCTTT
d_call: TRBD2; clone_size: many; j_call: TRBJ2-3; v_call: TRBV5-8; cdr3_length: 19; cdr3_aa: CASSQPLGSGGHRGDTQYF; cdr3_nt: TGTGCCAGCAGCCAACCCCTGGGCAGCGGGGGGCACCGCGGGGATACGCAGTATTTT
d_call: .; clone_size: many; j_call: TRBJ2-1; v_call: TRBV7-8; cdr3_length: 15; cdr3_aa: CASSQERGGWNEQFF; cdr3_nt: TGTGCCAGCAGCCAAGAGAGGGGAGGTTGGAATGAGCAGTTCTTC
d_call: TRBD1; clone_size: many; j_call: TRBJ2-7; v_call: TRBV28; cdr3_length: 14; cdr3_aa: CASSPSTGRYEQYF; cdr3_nt: TGTGCCAGCAGCCCCTCGACAGGGCGTTACGAGCAGTACTTC
d_call: .; clone_size: many; j_call: TRBJ1-1; v_call: TRBV7-9; cdr3_length: 16; cdr3_aa: CASSRVGGSTLPEAFF; cdr3_nt: TGTGCCAGCAGCCGGGTGGGGGGCAGTACCTTACCTGAAGCTTTCTTT
d_call: .; clone_size: .; j_call: TRBJ1-2; v_call: TRBV5-1; cdr3_length: 14; cdr3_aa: CASSLGQVSAGYTF; cdr3_nt: TGCGCCAGCAGCTTGGGACAGGTTTCGGCGGGCTACACCTTC
d_call: TRBD1; clone_size: .; j_call: TRBJ2-1; v_call: TRBV5-1; cdr3_length: 15; cdr3_aa: CASSWGQGFHNEQFF; cdr3_nt: TGCGCCAGCAGCTGGGGACAGGGATTCCACAATGAGCAGTTCTTC
d_call: .; clone_size: .; j_call: TRBJ2-2; v_call: TRBV5-1; cdr3_length: 19; cdr3_aa: CASSLGGPDGLATTGELFF; cdr3_nt: TGCGCCAGCAGCTTGGGAGGCCCAGACGGCTTAGCGACCACCGGGGAGCTGTTTTTT
d_call: TRBD1; clone_size: few; j_call: TRBJ1-5; v_call: TRBV28; cdr3_length: 16; cdr3_aa: CASSFSGQGANQPQHF; cdr3_nt: TGTGCCAGCAGTTTTTCGGGACAGGGGGCAAATCAGCCCCAGCATTTT
d_call: TRBD1; clone_size: .; j_call: TRBJ2-2; v_call: TRBV5-1; cdr3_length: 15; cdr3_aa: CASSSRQGGPGELFF; cdr3_nt: TGCGCCAGCAGTTCCCGACAGGGGGGTCCCGGGGAGCTGTTTTTT
d_call: .; clone_size: few; j_call: TRBJ2-6; v_call: TRBV25-1; cdr3_length: 14; cdr3_aa: CASAGSSGANVLTF; cdr3_nt: TGTGCCAGCGCCGGCAGCTCTGGGGCCAACGTCCTGACTTTC
d_call: TRBD2; clone_size: many; j_call: TRBJ2-1; v_call: TRBV11-3; cdr3_length: 16; cdr3_aa: CASSLVFSGPYNEQFF; cdr3_nt: TGTGCCAGCAGCTTAGTCTTTAGCGGGCCTTACAATGAGCAGTTCTTC
d_call: .; clone_size: .; j_call: TRBJ2-3; v_call: TRBV5-6; cdr3_length: 13; cdr3_aa: CASSLRGRDTQYF; cdr3_nt: TGTGCCAGCAGCTTGCGGGGGAGAGATACGCAGTATTTT
d_call: TRBD1; clone_size: many; j_call: TRBJ1-5; v_call: TRBV6-6; cdr3_length: 15; cdr3_aa: CASRDRTGVNQPQHF; cdr3_nt: TGTGCCAGCAGGGACCGGACAGGGGTCAATCAGCCCCAGCATTTT